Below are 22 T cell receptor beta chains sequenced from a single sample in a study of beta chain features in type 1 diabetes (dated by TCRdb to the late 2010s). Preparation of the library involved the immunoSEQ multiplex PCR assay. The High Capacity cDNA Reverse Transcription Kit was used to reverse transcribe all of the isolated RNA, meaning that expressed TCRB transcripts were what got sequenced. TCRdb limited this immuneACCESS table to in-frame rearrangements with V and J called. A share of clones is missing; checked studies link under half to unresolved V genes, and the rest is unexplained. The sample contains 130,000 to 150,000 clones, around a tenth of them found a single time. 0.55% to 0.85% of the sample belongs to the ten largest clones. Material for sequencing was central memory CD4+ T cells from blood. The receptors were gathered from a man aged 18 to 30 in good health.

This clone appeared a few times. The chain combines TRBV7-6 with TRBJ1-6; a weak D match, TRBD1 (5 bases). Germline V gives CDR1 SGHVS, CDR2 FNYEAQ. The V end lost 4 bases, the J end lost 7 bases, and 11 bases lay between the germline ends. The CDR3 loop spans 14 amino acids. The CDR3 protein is CASSWRDGNSPLHF. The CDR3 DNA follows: TGTGCCAGCAGCTGGCGGGACGGCAATTCACCCCTCCACTTT.

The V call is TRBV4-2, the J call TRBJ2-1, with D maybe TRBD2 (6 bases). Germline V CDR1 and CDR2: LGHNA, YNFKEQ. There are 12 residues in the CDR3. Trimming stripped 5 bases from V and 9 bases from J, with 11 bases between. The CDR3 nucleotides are TGTGCCAGCAGCACGCGGGGAGGTGAGCAGTTCTTC. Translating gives CASSTRGGEQFF.

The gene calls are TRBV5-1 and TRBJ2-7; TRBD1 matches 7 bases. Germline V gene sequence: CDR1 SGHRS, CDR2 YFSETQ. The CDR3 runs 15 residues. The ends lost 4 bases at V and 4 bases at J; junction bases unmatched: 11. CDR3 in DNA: TGCGCCAGCAGCCCTACCGGACAGGAGACGTACGAGCAGTACTTC. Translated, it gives CASSPTGQETYEQYF.

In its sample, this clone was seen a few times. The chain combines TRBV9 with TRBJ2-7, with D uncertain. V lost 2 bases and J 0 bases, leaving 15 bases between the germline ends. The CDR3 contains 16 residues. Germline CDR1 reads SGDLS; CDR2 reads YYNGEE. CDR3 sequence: CASSVAPGSSSYEQYF. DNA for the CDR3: TGTGCCAGCAGCGTCGCTCCCGGTAGTAGCTCCTACGAGCAGTACTTC. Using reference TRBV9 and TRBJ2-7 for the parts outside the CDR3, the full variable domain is DSGVTQTPKHLITATGQRVTLRCSPRSGDLSVYWYQQSLDQGLQFLIQYYNGEERAKGNILERFSAQQFPDLHSELNLSSLELGDSALYFCASSVAPGSSSYEQYFGPGTRLTVT.

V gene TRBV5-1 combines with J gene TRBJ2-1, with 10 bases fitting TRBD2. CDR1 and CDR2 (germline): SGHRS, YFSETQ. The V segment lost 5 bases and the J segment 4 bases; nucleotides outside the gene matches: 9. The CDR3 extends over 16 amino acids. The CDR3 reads CASSAVAGGLYNEQFF. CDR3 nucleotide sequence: TGCGCCAGCAGTGCGGTAGCGGGGGGTCTTTACAATGAGCAGTTCTTC.

CDR3 region: CASGRGQVNTEAFF. The DNA for the CDR3 is TGTGCCAGCGGCCGGGGACAGGTTAACACTGAAGCTTTCTTT. V usage is TRBV7-2 and J usage is TRBJ1-1, with 8 positions matching TRBD1. The CDR3 extends over 14 amino acids. Germline V CDR1 and CDR2: SGHTA, FQGNSA. The trim removed 8 bases at V and 2 bases at J, leaving 7 bases unmatched.

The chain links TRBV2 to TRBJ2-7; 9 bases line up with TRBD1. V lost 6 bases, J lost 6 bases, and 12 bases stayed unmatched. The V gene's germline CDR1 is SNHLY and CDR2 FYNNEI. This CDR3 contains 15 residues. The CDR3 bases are TGTGCCAGCAGGTTGAACAGGGGGCTGAGGCTCGAGCAGTACTTC. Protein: CASRLNRGLRLEQYF.

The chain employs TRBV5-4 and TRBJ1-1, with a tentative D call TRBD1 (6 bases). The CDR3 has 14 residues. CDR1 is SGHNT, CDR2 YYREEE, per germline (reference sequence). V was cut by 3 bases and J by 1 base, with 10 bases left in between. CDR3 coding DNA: TGTGCCAGCAGCTCGACAGGTGCGAACACTGAAGCTTTCTTT. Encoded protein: CASSSTGANTEAFF.

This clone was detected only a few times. The CDR3, as DNA: TGTGCCAGCAGTTACCGGCTAGCCACAGATACGCAGTATTTT. Encoded protein: CASSYRLATDTQYF. The chain joins TRBV6-5 to TRBJ2-3; D perhaps matches TRBD2 (5 bases). Trimming pared 2 bases from V and 2 bases from J, leaving 8 bases between. CDR3 size: 14 residues. CDR1 MNHEY and CDR2 SVGAGI come from the germline V gene.

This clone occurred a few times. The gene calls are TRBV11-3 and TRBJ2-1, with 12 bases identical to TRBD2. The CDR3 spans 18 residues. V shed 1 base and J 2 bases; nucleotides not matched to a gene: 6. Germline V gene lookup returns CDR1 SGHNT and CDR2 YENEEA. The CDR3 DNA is TGTGCCAGCAGCTTAGTCCTAGCGGGGGGGAGGGCCTACAATGAGCAGTTCTTC. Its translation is CASSLVLAGGRAYNEQFF.

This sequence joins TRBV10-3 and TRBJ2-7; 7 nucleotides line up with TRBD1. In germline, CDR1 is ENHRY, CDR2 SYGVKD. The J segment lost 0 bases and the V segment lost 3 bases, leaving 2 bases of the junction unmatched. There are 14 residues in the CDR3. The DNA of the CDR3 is TGTGCCATCAGTGACGGGACAGCCTCCTACGAGCAGTACTTC. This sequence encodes CAISDGTASYEQYF.

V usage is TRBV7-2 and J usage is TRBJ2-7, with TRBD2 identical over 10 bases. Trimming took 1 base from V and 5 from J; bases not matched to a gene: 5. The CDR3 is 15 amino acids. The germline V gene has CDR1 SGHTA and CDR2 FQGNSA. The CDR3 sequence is CASSLELAGENEQYF. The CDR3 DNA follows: TGTGCCAGCAGCTTAGAGCTAGCGGGGGAGAACGAGCAGTACTTC.

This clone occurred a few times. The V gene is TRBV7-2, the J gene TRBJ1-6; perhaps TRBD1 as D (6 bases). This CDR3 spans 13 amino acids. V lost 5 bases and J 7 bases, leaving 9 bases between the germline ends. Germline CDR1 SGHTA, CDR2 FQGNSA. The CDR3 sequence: CASSPDRNSPLHF. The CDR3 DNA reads TGTGCCAGCAGCCCCGACAGGAATTCACCCCTCCACTTT.

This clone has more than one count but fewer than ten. CDR3 sequence reads: CASSPLGGETQYF. CDR3 nucleotide sequence: TGTGCCAGCTCACCGTTGGGAGGAGAGACCCAGTACTTC. This chain joins TRBV18 and TRBJ2-5; TRBD2 is a possible D gene (6 bases). Per germline, CDR1 KGHSH and CDR2 LQKENI. Trimming pared 3 bases from V and 4 bases from J, leaving 9 bases between. This CDR3 is 13 amino acids long.

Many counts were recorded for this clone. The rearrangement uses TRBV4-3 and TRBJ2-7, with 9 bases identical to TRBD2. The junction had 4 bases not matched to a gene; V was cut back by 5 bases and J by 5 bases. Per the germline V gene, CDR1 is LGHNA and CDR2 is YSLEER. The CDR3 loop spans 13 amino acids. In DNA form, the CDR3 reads TGCGCCAGCAGCTTCGGACTAGCGAACGAGCAGTACTTC. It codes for CASSFGLANEQYF.

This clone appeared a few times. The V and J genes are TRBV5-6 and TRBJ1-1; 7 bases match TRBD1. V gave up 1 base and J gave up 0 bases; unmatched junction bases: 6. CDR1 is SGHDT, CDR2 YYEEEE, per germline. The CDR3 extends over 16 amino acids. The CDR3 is CASSLWTGGMNTEAFF. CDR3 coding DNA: TGTGCCAGCAGCTTGTGGACAGGCGGCATGAACACTGAAGCTTTCTTT.

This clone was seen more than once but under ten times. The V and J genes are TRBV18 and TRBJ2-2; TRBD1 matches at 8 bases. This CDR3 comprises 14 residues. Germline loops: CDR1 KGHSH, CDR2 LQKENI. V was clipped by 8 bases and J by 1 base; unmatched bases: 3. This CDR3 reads CASPGTGNTGELFF. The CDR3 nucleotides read TGTGCCAGCCCAGGGACAGGGAACACCGGGGAGCTGTTTTTT.

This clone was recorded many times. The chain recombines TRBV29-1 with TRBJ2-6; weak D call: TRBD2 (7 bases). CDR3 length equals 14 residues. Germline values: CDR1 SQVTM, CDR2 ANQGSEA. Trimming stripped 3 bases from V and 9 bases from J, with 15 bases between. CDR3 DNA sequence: TGCAGCGTTGAGGGGGGGGCGGTGGGCAACGTCCTGACTTTC. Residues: CSVEGGAVGNVLTF.

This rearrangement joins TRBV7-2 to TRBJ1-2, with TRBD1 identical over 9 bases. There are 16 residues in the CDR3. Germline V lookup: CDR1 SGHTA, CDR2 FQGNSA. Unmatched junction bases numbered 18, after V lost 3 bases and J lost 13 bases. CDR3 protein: CASSFHPRDRAHSFTF. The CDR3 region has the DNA TGTGCCAGCAGCTTCCACCCCCGGGACAGGGCCCATAGTTTCACCTTC.

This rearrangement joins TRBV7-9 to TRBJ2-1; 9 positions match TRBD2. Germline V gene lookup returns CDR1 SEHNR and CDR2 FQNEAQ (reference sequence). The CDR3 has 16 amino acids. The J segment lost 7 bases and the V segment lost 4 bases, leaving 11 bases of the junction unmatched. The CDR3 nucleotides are TGTGCCAGCAGCTCCTATATTGGGACTAGCTGGAATGAGCAGTTCTTC. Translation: CASSSYIGTSWNEQFF.

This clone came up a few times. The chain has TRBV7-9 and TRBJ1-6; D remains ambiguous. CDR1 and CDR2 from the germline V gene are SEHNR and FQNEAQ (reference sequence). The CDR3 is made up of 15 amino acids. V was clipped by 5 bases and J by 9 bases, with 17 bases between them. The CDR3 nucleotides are TGTGCCAGCAGCCTTGAAAAGGGAGTAATTTCACCCCTCCACTTT. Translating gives CASSLEKGVISPLHF.

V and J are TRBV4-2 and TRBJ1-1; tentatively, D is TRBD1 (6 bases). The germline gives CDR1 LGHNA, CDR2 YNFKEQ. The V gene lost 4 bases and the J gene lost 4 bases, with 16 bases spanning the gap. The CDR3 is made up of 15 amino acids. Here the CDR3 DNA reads TGTGCCAGCAGCCCGGGGGGTACAGGGACCACTGAAGCTTTCTTT. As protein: CASSPGGTGTTEAFF.